These T cell receptor beta chains were read from a single sample in a study of radiotherapy plus CTLA-4 blockade in lung cancer. Assay: immunoSEQ multiplex PCR; the TCRdb copy retains only in-frame clones and omits some. The sample lists tens of thousands of clones, around 87% occurring once. The sequenced sample was peripheral blood, obtained from a patient treated with radiotherapy plus ipilimumab. These receptors were collected from a human donor with non-small cell lung cancer that progressed on radiotherapy plus ipilimumab. The CDR3 runs from the conserved cysteine through the conserved F or W. A D gene is named only where the DNA matches it firmly. Clone size, where shown, is once, few, many, or a class for clones that have expanded.

size: -; V: TRBV19; J: TRBJ2-3; D: TRBD1; DNA: TGTGCCAGTAGGGGACAGGGGGAGAAAGATACGCAGTATTTT; CDR3: CASRGQGEKDTQYF
size: -; V: TRBV5-6; J: TRBJ2-3; D: -; DNA: TGTGCCAGCAGCTTGGTTGCCATTCCCACAGATACGCAGTATTTT; CDR3: CASSLVAIPTDTQYF
size: -; V: TRBV4-3; J: TRBJ1-6; D: -; DNA: TGCGCCAGCAGCCAAGATTTGGCAGTCAATTCACCCCTCCACTTT; CDR3: CASSQDLAVNSPLHF
size: -; V: TRBV10-3; J: TRBJ2-1; D: -; DNA: TGTGCCATCAGTGAATGGGGCAGGGGCATGGGCAATGAGCAGTTCTTC; CDR3: CAISEWGRGMGNEQFF
size: -; V: TRBV7-2; J: TRBJ1-5; D: -; DNA: TGTGCCAGCAGCTTAGCGCGGGGGGAGGGCCTCTATAGCAATCAGCCCCAGCATTTT; CDR3: CASSLARGEGLYSNQPQHF
size: -; V: TRBV7-2; J: TRBJ2-7; D: TRBD2; DNA: TGTGCCAGCAGCCCCTCGGGACTAGTCAACGAGCAGTACTTC; CDR3: CASSPSGLVNEQYF
size: -; V: TRBV7-2; J: TRBJ2-3; D: -; DNA: TGTGCCAGCAGCATCAGGAACGGGAACACAGATACGCAGTATTTT; CDR3: CASSIRNGNTDTQYF
size: once; V: TRBV7-2; J: TRBJ1-6; D: -; DNA: TGTGCCAGCAGCTTAGGGTCGGGGGGCATCCTTCTAAGTTCACCCCTCCACTTT; CDR3: CASSLGSGGILLSSPLHF
size: -; V: TRBV6-6; J: TRBJ1-1; D: -; DNA: TGTGCCAGCAGTTACATGGCGGGGGCCGCTGAAGCTTTCTTT; CDR3: CASSYMAGAAEAFF
size: -; V: TRBV5-1; J: TRBJ1-2; D: -; DNA: TGCGCCAGCAGCTTGGGACCGGGGGTCTATGGCTACACCTTC; CDR3: CASSLGPGVYGYTF
size: -; V: TRBV15; J: TRBJ2-7; D: -; DNA: TGTGCCACCAGCAGAGAGACGAGGTCCTACGAGCAGTACTTC; CDR3: CATSRETRSYEQYF
size: -; V: TRBV7-9; J: TRBJ1-4; D: TRBD1; DNA: TGTGCCAGCAGCCGTCACCCGGGACAGGGGGCAGGAAGGGAAAAACTGTTTTTT; CDR3: CASSRHPGQGAGREKLFF
size: -; V: TRBV5-6; J: TRBJ2-7; D: -; DNA: TGTGCCAGCAGCAAAATTCGCGGGACCTACGAGCAGTACTTC; CDR3: CASSKIRGTYEQYF
size: -; V: TRBV28; J: TRBJ2-3; D: TRBD1; DNA: TGTGCCAGCACCAACAGGGGGCCAGGAGGAGATACGCAGTATTTT; CDR3: CASTNRGPGGDTQYF
size: -; V: TRBV6-5; J: TRBJ2-4; D: -; DNA: TGTGCCAGCACCTCGGGTGGAGGAGAAAACATTCAGTACTTC; CDR3: CASTSGGGENIQYF
size: -; V: TRBV30; J: TRBJ2-7; D: -; DNA: TGTGCCTGGAGTGTACGAGTTAGCTCTACCTTTGCCTACGAGCAGTACTTC; CDR3: CAWSVRVSSTFAYEQYF
size: -; V: TRBV6-5; J: TRBJ2-7; D: -; DNA: TGTGCCAGCAGGGAAACGGACGGACCCTACGAGCAGTACTTC; CDR3: CASRETDGPYEQYF
size: few; V: TRBV28; J: TRBJ2-2; D: -; DNA: TGTGCCAGCCTGATGGGGGGGCACACCGGGGAGCTGTTTTTT; CDR3: CASLMGGHTGELFF
size: -; V: TRBV29-1; J: TRBJ1-2; D: -; DNA: TGCAGCGCCAATCTCCTTAGGGGGAACTATGGCTACACCTTC; CDR3: CSANLLRGNYGYTF
size: -; V: TRBV19; J: TRBJ2-7; D: -; DNA: TGTGCCAGTAGTGGACTGTTGGACAGCTACTACGAGCAGTACTTC; CDR3: CASSGLLDSYYEQYF
size: -; V: TRBV30; J: TRBJ1-2; D: TRBD1; DNA: TGTGCCTGGACAGGGGGCAGGGATGGCTACACCTTC; CDR3: CAWTGGRDGYTF
size: -; V: TRBV28; J: TRBJ1-2; D: -; DNA: TGTGCCAGCAGTTTCAGACAGCTCCGGGGCTACACCTTC; CDR3: CASSFRQLRGYTF
size: -; V: TRBV19; J: TRBJ2-7; D: -; DNA: TGTGCCAGTAGTATAGTCCCCGGTAGCGAGCAGTACTTC; CDR3: CASSIVPGSEQYF
size: -; V: TRBV5-5; J: TRBJ2-7; D: -; DNA: TGTGCCAGCAGCTTGGAGGGGTTGGGCGAGCAGTACTTC; CDR3: CASSLEGLGEQYF